A single sample gave rise to the 7 T cell receptor beta chains below, sequenced in a study of blood T cell repertoires in COVID-19. Measured with immunoSEQ multiplex PCR; TCRdb has only the in-frame clones, and not every one. This sample has 55,000 to 65,000 clones, with 75% to 80% found just once. The sample comprised peripheral blood. The receptors shown here come from a human donor in a cohort sampled during active COVID-19.

The rearrangement uses TRBV24-1 and TRBJ2-7; no definite D call. V was cut by 2 bases and J by 4 bases, with 11 bases left in between. CDR3 size: 14 residues. In germline, CDR1 is KGHDR, CDR2 SFDVKD. CDR3 region: CATSDSKSYYEQYF. The CDR3 nucleotides read TGTGCCACCAGTGATTCAAAATCCTATTACGAGCAGTACTTC.

The chain has TRBV19 and TRBJ1-2, with 7 bases aligning to TRBD1. V shed 7 bases, J shed 8 bases, and the junction held 16 bases outside the gene matches. Germline V gives CDR1 LNHDA, CDR2 SQIVND (reference sequence). The CDR3 covers 15 residues. The CDR3 DNA is TGTGCCAGTAAGGGTCCGGGACAGTCATCCCAAGGCTACACCTTC. This translates into CASKGPGQSSQGYTF.

J is TRBJ2-3 and V is TRBV2; TRBD2 matches 9 bases. The length of the CDR3 is 17 residues. The V and J ends lost 3 bases and 4 bases, in that order; junction bases with no gene match: 11. Germline-derived CDR1 and CDR2 are SNHLY and FYNNEI. This CDR3 reads CASSDPLGSGSSDTQYF. Written as DNA, the CDR3 is TGTGCCAGCAGTGACCCTTTGGGTAGCGGGAGTTCAGATACGCAGTATTTT.

The chain combines TRBV7-3 with TRBJ2-1, with 8 bases fitting TRBD2. Germline values: CDR1 SGHTA, CDR2 FQGTGA. The CDR3 contains 16 residues. Trimming cost V 3 bases and J 1 base; bases outside gene matches: 5. CDR3 amino acids: CASSLGTSGSYNEQFF. DNA for the CDR3: TGTGCCAGCAGCTTGGGTACTAGCGGTTCCTACAATGAGCAGTTCTTC.

CDR3 amino acids: CASSATSGGFYEQYF. CDR3 coding DNA: TGTGCCAGCAGCGCGACTAGCGGGGGGTTCTACGAGCAGTACTTC. The J gene is TRBJ2-7, the V gene TRBV27; the match to TRBD2 covers 13 bases. The CDR3 runs to 15 residues. Germline V gene lookup returns CDR1 MNHEY and CDR2 SMNVEV (reference sequence). Germline trimming cut 6 bases from V and 3 bases from J; bases unmatched to any gene: 5.

The chain combines TRBV27 with TRBJ1-2, with TRBD1 as a possible D gene (6 bases). The CDR3 is made up of 16 amino acids. From germline, CDR1 is MNHEY and CDR2 SMNVEV (reference sequence). Trimming stripped 2 bases from V and 0 bases from J, with 13 bases between. In nucleotides, the CDR3 is TGTGCCAGCAGTTTAAGTTCCAGGGGCTCTAACTATGGCTACACCTTC. Amino acid sequence: CASSLSSRGSNYGYTF.

The chain has TRBV2 and TRBJ1-4; D remains ambiguous. V was trimmed by 6 bases and J by 0 bases, leaving 11 bases between them. The germline CDR1 and CDR2 sequences are SNHLY and FYNNEI. The CDR3 totals 15 residues. The chain's CDR3 is CASRRRRATNEKLFF. The CDR3 coding sequence is TGTGCCAGCAGGAGGAGGAGGGCAACTAATGAAAAACTGTTTTTT.